Below, one T cell receptor beta chain is given with its context. The data stem from a study of blood T cell repertoires in COVID-19. Overall study context: Samples of COVID-19 (acute and convalescent) were obtained from the United States, Italy and Spain.

Per the original methods: Reference gene primer amplification gave nucleated cell count estimates. The assay was immunoSEQ multiplex PCR, and TCRdb's table has in-frame clones only and misses some. V, J and clone size derive from that table, while D and trimming were established from the DNA sequence. The profile shows approximately 110,000 clones, just over 85% of them singletons. The sample was peripheral blood. The receptor was derived from a woman aged 45-60 years with active or convalescent COVID-19.

CDR3 residues: CASAPAGRAYNEQFF. As DNA, the CDR3 is TGTGCCAGCGCCCCCGCGGGGAGGGCCTACAATGAGCAGTTCTTC. The chain employs TRBV25-1 and TRBJ2-1; 7 nucleotides match TRBD2. CDR3 size: 15 residues. CDR1 is MGHDK, CDR2 SYGVNS, per germline. V lost 8 bases to trimming and J lost 2 bases; unmatched junction nucleotides: 9.